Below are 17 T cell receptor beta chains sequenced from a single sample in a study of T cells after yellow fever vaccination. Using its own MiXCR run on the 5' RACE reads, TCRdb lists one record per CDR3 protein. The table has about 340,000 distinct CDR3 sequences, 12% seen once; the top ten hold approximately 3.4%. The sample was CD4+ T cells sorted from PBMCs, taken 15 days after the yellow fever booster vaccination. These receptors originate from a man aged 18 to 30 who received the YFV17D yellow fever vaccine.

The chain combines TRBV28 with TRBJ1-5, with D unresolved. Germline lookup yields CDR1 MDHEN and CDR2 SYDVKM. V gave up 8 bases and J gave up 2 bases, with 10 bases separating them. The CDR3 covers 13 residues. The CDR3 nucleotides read TGTGCCAGCTTGCGAGATGGCAATCAGCCCCAGCATTTT. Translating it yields CASLRDGNQPQHF.

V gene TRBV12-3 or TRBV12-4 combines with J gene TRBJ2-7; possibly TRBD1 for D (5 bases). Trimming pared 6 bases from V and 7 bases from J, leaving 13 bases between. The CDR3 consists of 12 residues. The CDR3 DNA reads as TGTGCCAGCAGCAAGGGAAGGGGAGAGCAGTACGTC. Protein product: CASSKGRGEQYV.

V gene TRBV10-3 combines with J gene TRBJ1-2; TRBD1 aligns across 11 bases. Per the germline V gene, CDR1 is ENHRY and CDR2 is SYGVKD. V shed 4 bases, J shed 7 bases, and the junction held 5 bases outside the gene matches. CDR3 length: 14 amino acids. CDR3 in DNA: TGTGCCATCAGTGGTTCGGGACAGGGGGGTGGCTACACCTTC. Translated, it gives CAISGSGQGGGYTF.

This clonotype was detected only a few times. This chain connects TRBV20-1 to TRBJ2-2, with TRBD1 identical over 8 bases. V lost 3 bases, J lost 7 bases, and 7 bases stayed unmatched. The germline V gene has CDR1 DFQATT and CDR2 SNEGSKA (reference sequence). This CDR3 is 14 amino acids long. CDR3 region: CSARDREGVGELFF. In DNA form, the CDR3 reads TGCAGTGCTAGGGACAGGGAAGGGGTCGGGGAGCTGTTTTTT.

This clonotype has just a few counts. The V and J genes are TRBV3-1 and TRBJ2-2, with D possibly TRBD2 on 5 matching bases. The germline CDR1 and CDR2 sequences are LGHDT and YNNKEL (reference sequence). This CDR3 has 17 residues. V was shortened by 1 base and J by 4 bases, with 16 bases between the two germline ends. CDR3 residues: CASSQGGGRVTTGELFF. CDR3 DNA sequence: TGTGCCAGCAGCCAAGGCGGCGGGCGGGTCACCACCGGGGAGCTGTTTTTT.

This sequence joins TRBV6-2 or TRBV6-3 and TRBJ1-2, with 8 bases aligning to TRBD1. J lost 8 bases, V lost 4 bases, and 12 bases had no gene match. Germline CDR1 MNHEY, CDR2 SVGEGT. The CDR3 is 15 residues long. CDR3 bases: TGTGCCAGCAGTTTGTTGGGCAGGGGGCAAGGCGGCTACACCTTC. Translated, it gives CASSLLGRGQGGYTF.

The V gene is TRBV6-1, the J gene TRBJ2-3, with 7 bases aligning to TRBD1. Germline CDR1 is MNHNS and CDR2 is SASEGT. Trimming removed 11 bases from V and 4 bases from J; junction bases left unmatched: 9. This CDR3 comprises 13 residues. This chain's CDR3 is CAGRTGRADTQYF. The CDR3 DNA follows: TGTGCCGGACGGACAGGACGGGCAGATACGCAGTATTTT.

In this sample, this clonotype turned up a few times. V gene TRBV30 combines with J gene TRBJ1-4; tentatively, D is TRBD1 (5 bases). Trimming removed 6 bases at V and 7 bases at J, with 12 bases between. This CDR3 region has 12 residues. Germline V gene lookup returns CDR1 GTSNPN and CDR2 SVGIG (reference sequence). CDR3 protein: CACRGETEKLFF. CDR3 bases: TGTGCCTGCCGGGGGGAAACTGAAAAACTGTTTTTT.

CDR3 sequence: CASTSQTGANYGYTF. The CDR3 nucleotides are TGTGCCAGCACTTCTCAGACAGGGGCTAACTATGGCTACACCTTC. This rearrangement joins TRBV6-1 to TRBJ1-2; 8 bases match TRBD1. With 7 bases clipped from V and 0 bases from J, the junction kept 7 bases outside the gene matches. The germline V gene encodes CDR1 MNHNS and CDR2 SASEGT. The CDR3 consists of 15 residues.

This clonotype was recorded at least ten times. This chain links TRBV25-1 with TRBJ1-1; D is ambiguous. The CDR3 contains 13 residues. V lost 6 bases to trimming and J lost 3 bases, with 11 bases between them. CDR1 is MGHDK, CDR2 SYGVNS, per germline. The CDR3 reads CASSSMGDTEAFF. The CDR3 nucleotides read TGTGCCAGCAGCTCGATGGGAGACACTGAAGCTTTCTTT. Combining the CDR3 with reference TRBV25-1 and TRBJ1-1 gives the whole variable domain EADIYQTPRYLVIGTGKKITLECSQTMGHDKMYWYQQDPGMELHLIHYSYGVNSTEKGDLSSESTVSRIRTEHFPLTLESARPSHTSQYLCASSSMGDTEAFFGQGTRLTVV.

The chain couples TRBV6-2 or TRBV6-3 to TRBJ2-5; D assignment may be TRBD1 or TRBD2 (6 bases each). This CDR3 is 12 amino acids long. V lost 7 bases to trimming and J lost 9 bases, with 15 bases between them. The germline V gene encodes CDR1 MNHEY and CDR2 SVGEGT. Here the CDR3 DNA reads TGTGCCAGCAAGCCGGACAGCGGGTCCCAGTACTTC. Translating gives CASKPDSGSQYF.

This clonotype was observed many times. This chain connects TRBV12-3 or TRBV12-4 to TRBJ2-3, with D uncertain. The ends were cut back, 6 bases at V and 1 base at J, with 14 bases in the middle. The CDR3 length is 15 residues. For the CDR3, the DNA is TGTGCCAGCAGCCCACACTCAACCGGCACAGATACGCAGTATTTT. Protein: CASSPHSTGTDTQYF.

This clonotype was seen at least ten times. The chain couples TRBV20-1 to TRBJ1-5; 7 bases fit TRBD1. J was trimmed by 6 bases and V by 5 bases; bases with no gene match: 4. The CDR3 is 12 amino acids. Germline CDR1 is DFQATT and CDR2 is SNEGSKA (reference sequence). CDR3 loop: CSAGGGSQPQHF. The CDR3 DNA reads TGCAGTGCTGGAGGGGGCTCTCAGCCCCAGCATTTT.

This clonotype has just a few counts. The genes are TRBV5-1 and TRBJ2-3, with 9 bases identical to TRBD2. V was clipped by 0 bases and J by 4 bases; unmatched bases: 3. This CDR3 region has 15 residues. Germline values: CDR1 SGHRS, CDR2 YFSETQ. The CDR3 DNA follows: TGCGCCAGCAGCTTGGTGGGGACTAGCTCAGATACGCAGTATTTT. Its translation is CASSLVGTSSDTQYF.

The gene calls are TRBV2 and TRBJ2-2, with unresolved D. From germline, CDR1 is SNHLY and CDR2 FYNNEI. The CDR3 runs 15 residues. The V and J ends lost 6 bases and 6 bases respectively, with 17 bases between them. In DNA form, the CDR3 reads TGTGCCAGCAGCAAGGCCACAGACCTTGCCGGGGAGCTGTTTTTT. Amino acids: CASSKATDLAGELFF.

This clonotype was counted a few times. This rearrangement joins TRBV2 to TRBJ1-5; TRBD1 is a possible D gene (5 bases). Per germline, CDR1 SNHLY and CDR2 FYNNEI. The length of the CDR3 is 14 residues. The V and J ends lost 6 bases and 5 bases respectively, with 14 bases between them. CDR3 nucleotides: TGTGCCAGCAGCTACGACAGACCCCATCAGCCCCAGCATTTT. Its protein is CASSYDRPHQPQHF.

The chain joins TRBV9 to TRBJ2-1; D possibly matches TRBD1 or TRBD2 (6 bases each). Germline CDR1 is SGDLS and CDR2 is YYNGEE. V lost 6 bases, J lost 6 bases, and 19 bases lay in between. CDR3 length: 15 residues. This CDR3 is CASTTRGAPGNEQFF. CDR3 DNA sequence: TGTGCCAGCACCACGAGGGGGGCTCCCGGCAATGAGCAGTTCTTC.